The rows below give T cell receptor beta chains drawn from one sample of a study of a mutant IDH1 vaccine in newly diagnosed glioma. Antigens for these TCRs are unknown. Repertoires were generated with immunoSEQ multiplex PCR, while TCRdb's copy carries only in-frame clones and drops some. The sample yields some 56,000 clones, roughly 75% seen once. This specimen was PBMCs, taken from a glioma patient whose treatment included an IDH1 peptide vaccine. The receptors derive from a man aged 45-65 years with glioma. The CDR3 runs from the conserved cysteine through the conserved F or W. D genes are given only for firm matches. Clone size, where shown, is once, few, many, or a class for clones that have expanded.

v_call: TRBV11-1; j_call: TRBJ1-4; d_call: -; clone_size: -; cdr3_nt: TGTGCCAGCAGCGCGCACGCAACTAATGAAAAACTGTTTTTT; cdr3_aa: CASSAHATNEKLFF
v_call: TRBV2; j_call: TRBJ1-1; d_call: -; clone_size: once; cdr3_nt: TGTGCCAGCAGGCCCTGGCAGGACTACACTGAAGCTTTCTTT; cdr3_aa: CASRPWQDYTEAFF
v_call: TRBV7-3; j_call: TRBJ2-1; d_call: -; clone_size: -; cdr3_nt: TGTGCCAGCAGCCCCCTCGCGAGGTACAATGAGCAGTTCTTC; cdr3_aa: CASSPLARYNEQFF
v_call: TRBV5-4; j_call: TRBJ1-4; d_call: -; clone_size: few; cdr3_nt: TGTGCCAGCAGCTGGGGGTCCGAAAAACTGTTTTTT; cdr3_aa: CASSWGSEKLFF
v_call: TRBV23-1; j_call: TRBJ2-6; d_call: TRBD1; clone_size: once; cdr3_nt: TGCGCCAGCAGTCAGCGGACAGGGTCCGGGGCCAACGTCCTGACTTTC; cdr3_aa: CASSQRTGSGANVLTF
v_call: TRBV18; j_call: TRBJ1-1; d_call: -; clone_size: few; cdr3_nt: TGTGCCAGCTCATGGGCAGGGAATTGGAACACTGAAGCTTTCTTT; cdr3_aa: CASSWAGNWNTEAFF
v_call: TRBV5-1; j_call: TRBJ2-2; d_call: -; clone_size: -; cdr3_nt: TGCGCCAGCAGCTATGCCGGGCCAAACACCGGGGAGCTGTTTTTT; cdr3_aa: CASSYAGPNTGELFF
v_call: TRBV6-6; j_call: TRBJ2-7; d_call: TRBD2; clone_size: -; cdr3_nt: TGTGCCAGCAGTTACTCGGGGGAGGGCCCCTACGAGCAGTACTTC; cdr3_aa: CASSYSGEGPYEQYF
v_call: TRBV5-1; j_call: TRBJ1-1; d_call: -; clone_size: -; cdr3_nt: TGCGCCAGCAGCCGGACGTCGGCAGGGTCCACTGAAGCTTTCTTT; cdr3_aa: CASSRTSAGSTEAFF
v_call: TRBV6-6; j_call: TRBJ1-4; d_call: -; clone_size: -; cdr3_nt: TGTGCCAGCAGTTACATTTTGGGGCCGGCTGAAAAACTGTTTTTT; cdr3_aa: CASSYILGPAEKLFF
v_call: TRBV7-2; j_call: TRBJ2-6; d_call: -; clone_size: -; cdr3_nt: TGTGCCACTCGAACCGGGTCTGGGGCCAACGTCCTGACTTTC; cdr3_aa: CATRTGSGANVLTF
v_call: TRBV5-1; j_call: TRBJ2-7; d_call: TRBD1; clone_size: few; cdr3_nt: TGCGCCAGCAGCCTCCATCCGGGACAGGGGACCTACGAGCAGTACTTC; cdr3_aa: CASSLHPGQGTYEQYF
v_call: TRBV5-4; j_call: TRBJ1-2; d_call: -; clone_size: -; cdr3_nt: TGTGCCAGCAGCTTGGGACAGGAAGGCAACTATGGCTACACCTTC; cdr3_aa: CASSLGQEGNYGYTF
v_call: TRBV28; j_call: TRBJ2-3; d_call: TRBD1; clone_size: -; cdr3_nt: TGTGCCAGCAGTACTCCCCGGGACAGAAGCACAGATACGCAGTATTTT; cdr3_aa: CASSTPRDRSTDTQYF
v_call: TRBV7-2; j_call: TRBJ1-2; d_call: -; clone_size: -; cdr3_nt: TGTGCCAGCAGCTTAGTGGGTAATTTAAGACAGCATGGCTACACCTTC; cdr3_aa: CASSLVGNLRQHGYTF
v_call: TRBV2; j_call: TRBJ1-1; d_call: -; clone_size: -; cdr3_nt: TGTGCCAGCCTACGGGACCGCGACACTGAAGCTTTCTTT; cdr3_aa: CASLRDRDTEAFF
v_call: TRBV7-9; j_call: TRBJ2-7; d_call: -; clone_size: few; cdr3_nt: TGTGCCAGCAGCTTATTCGGCGAGCAGTACTTC; cdr3_aa: CASSLFGEQYF
v_call: TRBV7-2; j_call: TRBJ2-1; d_call: TRBD2; clone_size: -; cdr3_nt: TGTGCCAGCAGCTCTAGCGGGGGTTCCTACAATGAGCAGTTCTTC; cdr3_aa: CASSSSGGSYNEQFF
v_call: TRBV19; j_call: TRBJ1-1; d_call: -; clone_size: -; cdr3_nt: TGTGCCACCAGGTGGGGGAAGGGCACTGAAGCTTTCTTT; cdr3_aa: CATRWGKGTEAFF
v_call: TRBV30; j_call: TRBJ1-2; d_call: -; clone_size: -; cdr3_nt: TGTGCCTGGAGCCCCTCGCGCTCCTATGGCTACACCTTC; cdr3_aa: CAWSPSRSYGYTF
v_call: TRBV27; j_call: TRBJ1-4; d_call: -; clone_size: -; cdr3_nt: TGTGCCAGCAGTTTCGGGGCAACTAATGAAAAACTGTTTTTT; cdr3_aa: CASSFGATNEKLFF
v_call: TRBV5-6; j_call: TRBJ1-5; d_call: TRBD1; clone_size: -; cdr3_nt: TGTGCCAGCAGCCGTAGACAGGGCCATCAGCCCCAGCATTTT; cdr3_aa: CASSRRQGHQPQHF
v_call: TRBV19; j_call: TRBJ2-5; d_call: -; clone_size: -; cdr3_nt: TGTGCCAGTAGTACGGGCTCCCAAGAGACCCAGTACTTC; cdr3_aa: CASSTGSQETQYF
v_call: TRBV2; j_call: TRBJ2-5; d_call: TRBD2; clone_size: -; cdr3_nt: TGTGCCAGCACGGGTCTAGCGGGGGGGCGGCAAGAGACCCAGTACTTC; cdr3_aa: CASTGLAGGRQETQYF
v_call: TRBV7-3; j_call: TRBJ1-1; d_call: -; clone_size: -; cdr3_nt: TGTGCCAGCAGCTTAGACGGTAGGGTAACTGAAGCTTTCTTT; cdr3_aa: CASSLDGRVTEAFF
v_call: TRBV2; j_call: TRBJ2-6; d_call: -; clone_size: -; cdr3_nt: TGTGCCAGCAGAAGATCCGGGCTCCCAGGGGGGGCCAACGTCCTGACTTTC; cdr3_aa: CASRRSGLPGGANVLTF
v_call: TRBV14; j_call: TRBJ2-1; d_call: -; clone_size: -; cdr3_nt: TGTGCCAGCAGCCAACTTATGACTAGTTGGTCGGGTGAGCAGTTCTTC; cdr3_aa: CASSQLMTSWSGEQFF
v_call: TRBV5-1; j_call: TRBJ1-1; d_call: TRBD1; clone_size: -; cdr3_nt: TGCGCCAGCAGCCCGGGGCAGGGGGCGAATATGAACACTGAAGCTTTCTTT; cdr3_aa: CASSPGQGANMNTEAFF
v_call: TRBV5-1; j_call: TRBJ2-7; d_call: TRBD1; clone_size: -; cdr3_nt: TGCGCCAGCAGCTCCGGGACAGGGGACTACGAGCAGTACTTC; cdr3_aa: CASSSGTGDYEQYF
v_call: TRBV7-2; j_call: TRBJ2-7; d_call: -; clone_size: -; cdr3_nt: TGTGCCAGCAGCCCCCGCCTGGGCTACGAGCAGTACTTC; cdr3_aa: CASSPRLGYEQYF